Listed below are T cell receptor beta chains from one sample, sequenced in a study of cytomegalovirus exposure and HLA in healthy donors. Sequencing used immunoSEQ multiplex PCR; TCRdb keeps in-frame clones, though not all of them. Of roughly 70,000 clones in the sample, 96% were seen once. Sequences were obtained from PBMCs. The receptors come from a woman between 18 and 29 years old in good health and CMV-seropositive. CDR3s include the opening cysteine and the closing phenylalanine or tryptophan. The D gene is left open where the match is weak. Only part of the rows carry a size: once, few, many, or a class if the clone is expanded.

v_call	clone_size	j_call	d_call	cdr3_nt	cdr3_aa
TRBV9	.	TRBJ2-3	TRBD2	TGTGCCAGCAGCGGAAGAGCGGGGACTAGCACAGATACGCAGTATTTT	CASSGRAGTSTDTQYF
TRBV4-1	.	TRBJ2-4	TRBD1	TGCGCCAGCTCATCATCTAACCGGGACAGGCGAAACATTCAGTACTTC	CASSSSNRDRRNIQYF
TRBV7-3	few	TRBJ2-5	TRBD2	TGTGCCAGCAGCTTAGCGGGAGGGGGTCAAGAGACCCAGTACTTC	CASSLAGGGQETQYF
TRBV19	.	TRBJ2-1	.	TGTGCCAGTACCCCTTTGGGGAGTAGCTTCGACAATGAGCAGTTCTTC	CASTPLGSSFDNEQFF
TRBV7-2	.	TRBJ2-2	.	TGTGCCAGCAGCCCGCAGGGTATTCGTGCCGGGGAGCTGTTTTTT	CASSPQGIRAGELFF
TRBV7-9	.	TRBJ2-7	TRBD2	TGTGCCAGCAGCTTAACTCTAGCGGGGACATCCTACGAGCAGTACTTC	CASSLTLAGTSYEQYF
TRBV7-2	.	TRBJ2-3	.	TGTGCCAGCAGCAAGGGGGGCACAGATACGCAGTATTTT	CASSKGGTDTQYF
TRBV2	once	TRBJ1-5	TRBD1	TGTGCCAGCAGTGTGACAGGGGCTGATAATCAGCCCCAGCATTTT	CASSVTGADNQPQHF
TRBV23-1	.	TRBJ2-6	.	TGCGCCAGCAGTCAAAGACAGAGCTCTGGGGCCAACGTCCTGACTTTC	CASSQRQSSGANVLTF
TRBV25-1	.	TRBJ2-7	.	TGTGCCAGCAGTGGCCCACAGGGTTCCTACGAGCAGTACTTC	CASSGPQGSYEQYF
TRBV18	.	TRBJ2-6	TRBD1	TGTGCCAGCTCACGAGGGCGAGACAGGGGGTTTTCTGGGGCCAACGTCCTGACTTTC	CASSRGRDRGFSGANVLTF
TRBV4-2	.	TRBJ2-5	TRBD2	TGTGCCAGCAGCTCAGGAGAGGCGGGAGTAGAGACCCAGTACTTC	CASSSGEAGVETQYF
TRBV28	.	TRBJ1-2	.	TGTGCCAGCAGTCAGGTCCAGCTACACTATGGCTACACCTTC	CASSQVQLHYGYTF
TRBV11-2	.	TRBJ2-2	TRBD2	TGTGCCAGCAGCCTTAGCGGGGGGAACACCGGGGAGCTGTTTTTT	CASSLSGGNTGELFF
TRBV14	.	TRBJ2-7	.	TGTGCCAGCAGCCAAGAGGGCTCCCGTTCCTACGAGCAGTACTTC	CASSQEGSRSYEQYF
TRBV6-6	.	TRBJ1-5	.	TGTGCCAGTGACAGTAGCAATCAGCCCCAGCATTTT	CASDSSNQPQHF
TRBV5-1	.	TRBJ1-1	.	TGCGCCAGCAGCTCTCCCTCAGGGCTGAACACTGAAGCTTTCTTT	CASSSPSGLNTEAFF
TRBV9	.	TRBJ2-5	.	TGTGCCAGCAGCGTGTCTATACAAGAGACCCAGTACTTC	CASSVSIQETQYF
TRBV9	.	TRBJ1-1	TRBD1	TGTGCCAGCAGCGTTAGTCAGGGGGCTGGGAACACTGAAGCTTTCTTT	CASSVSQGAGNTEAFF
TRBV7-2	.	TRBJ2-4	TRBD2	TGTGCCAGCAGCTTTCTGAGCGGGAGGCAAACCAAAAACATTCAGTACTTC	CASSFLSGRQTKNIQYF
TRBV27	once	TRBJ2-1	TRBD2	TGTGCCAGCAGACTAGCGGGAGGGCCCTATGAGCAGTTCTTC	CASRLAGGPYEQFF
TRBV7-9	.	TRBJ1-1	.	TGTGCCAGCAGCTCCTGGACAGCTAGGAACACTGAAGCTTTCTTT	CASSSWTARNTEAFF
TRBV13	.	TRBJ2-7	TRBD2	TGTGCCAGCAGCCCTCAACCTGGACTAGCGGGAGATTGGTCCTACGAGCAGTACTTC	CASSPQPGLAGDWSYEQYF
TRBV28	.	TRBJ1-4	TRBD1	TGTGCCAGCGAGACAAGGGGGCTCGTAAATGAAAAACTGTTTTTT	CASETRGLVNEKLFF
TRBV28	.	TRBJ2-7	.	TGTGCCAGCACCGGGGAGTACTCCTACGAGCAGTACTTC	CASTGEYSYEQYF
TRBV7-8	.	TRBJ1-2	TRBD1	TGTGCCAGCAGCTTAGGGGGACAGGGATTAGGCTATGGCTACACCTTC	CASSLGGQGLGYGYTF
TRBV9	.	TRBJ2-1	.	TGTGCCAGCAGCGCCCATTTGGTGTCGAGCTCCTACAATGAGCAGTTCTTC	CASSAHLVSSSYNEQFF
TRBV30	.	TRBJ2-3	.	TGTGCCTGGAGTAAGGGGCTTCGGGCAGATACGCAGTATTTT	CAWSKGLRADTQYF
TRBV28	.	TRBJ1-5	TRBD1	TGTGCCAGCAGTTTGTTACAGGGGCAGCCCCAGCATTTT	CASSLLQGQPQHF
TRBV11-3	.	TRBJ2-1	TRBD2	TGTGCCAGCAGCCGTCGGACTAGCGGAGACAATGAGCAGTTCTTC	CASSRRTSGDNEQFF
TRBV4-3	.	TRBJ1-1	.	TGCGCCAGCAGCCAAGGTCCTACAGGGCCGAACACTGAAGCTTTCTTT	CASSQGPTGPNTEAFF
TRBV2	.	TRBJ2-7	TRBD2	TGTGCCAGCAGCACCCTAGGACTAGCGGGAGACGGGTACTTC	CASSTLGLAGDGYF
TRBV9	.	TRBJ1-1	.	TGTGCCAGCAGCGTAGCAGAGCGGAACACTGAAGCTTTCTTT	CASSVAERNTEAFF
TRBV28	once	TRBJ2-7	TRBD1	TGTGCCAGCAGTTGGGACAGGGGAGAGTCTTACGAGCAGTACTTC	CASSWDRGESYEQYF
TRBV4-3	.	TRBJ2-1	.	TGCGCCAGCAGCCAAGATGAGGGGGTTGTCTACAATGAGCAGTTCTTC	CASSQDEGVVYNEQFF